The next 28 T cell receptor beta chains were all read from a single sample in a study of shared clonotypes between healthy human individuals. Some clones are missing from TCRdb's copy, which holds only in-frame ones; the method was immunoSEQ multiplex PCR. The top ten hold over 1.3% of the sample, which has about 1 million clones, about 70% seen once. Sequenced: memory CD4+ T cells sorted from blood. Indicated subset: CD45RA-negative fraction. Receptor source: a young man in good health.

This clone has only a few counts. The V call is TRBV9, the J call TRBJ2-2, with D hard to call. The germline V gene encodes CDR1 SGDLS and CDR2 YYNGEE. V lost 4 bases and J lost 7, with 17 bases in between. The CDR3 extends over 15 amino acids. CDR3 amino acids: CASSFNTRPDGELFF. The DNA of the CDR3 is TGTGCCAGCAGCTTCAACACCAGACCGGACGGGGAGCTGTTTTTT.

The chain couples TRBV25-1 to TRBJ2-5; TRBD1 matches at 9 bases. The CDR3 runs to 15 residues. J lost 11 bases, V lost 4 bases, and 14 bases had no gene match. Germline V gives CDR1 MGHDK, CDR2 SYGVNS. The CDR3 coding sequence is TGTGCCAGCAGTGCTCCGGGACAGGGACGTTTTGAGCAGTACTTC. It encodes CASSAPGQGRFEQYF.

The rearrangement links TRBV7-9 to TRBJ2-7; 8 bases line up with TRBD2. Trimming cost V 1 base and J 5 bases; bases outside gene matches: 7. Germline V gene lookup returns CDR1 SEHNR and CDR2 FQNEAQ (reference sequence). CDR3 length: 15 residues. Here the CDR3 DNA reads TGTGCCAGCAGCTTAGACCGCCCAGCGGGAGACGAGCAGTACTTC. As protein: CASSLDRPAGDEQYF.

On this clone itself: At one of its ends the junction is not consistent with the germline gene, which may arise from a read error. This chain connects TRBV5-4 to TRBJ2-7, with D uncertain. The CDR3 has 17 residues. Per germline, CDR1 SGHNT and CDR2 YYREEE (reference sequence). CDR3 DNA: TGTGCCAGCATCTTGAGGCCCCTCGGTCCACCACACTACGAGCAGTACTTC. This translates into CASILRPLGPPHYEQYF.

The rearrangement uses TRBV18 and TRBJ2-7; D is possibly TRBD1 (6 bases). Trimming took 2 bases from V and 1 from J, leaving 15 bases between them. CDR3 size: 16 residues. Germline lookup yields CDR1 KGHSH and CDR2 LQKENI. In DNA, the CDR3 is TGTGCCAGCTCACCAGAAACCTGGACAGTATCCTACGAGCAGTACTTC. It codes for CASSPETWTVSYEQYF.

About this clone itself: This same CDR3 is encoded by further DNA sequences in the sample. The V gene is TRBV18, the J gene TRBJ2-7; no clear D gene. There are 11 residues in the CDR3. Germline-derived CDR1 and CDR2 are KGHSH and LQKENI. The V end lost 2 bases, the J end lost 4 bases, and 3 bases lay between the germline ends. The CDR3 DNA is TGTGCCAGCTCACCAGGGTACGAGCAGTACTTC. Translated: CASSPGYEQYF.

As for this clone: This sample includes further DNA sequences coding for the same CDR3. The J gene is TRBJ2-3, the V gene TRBV5-1; TRBD2 is a possible D gene (5 bases). The V and J ends lost 4 bases and 0 bases respectively, with 9 bases between them. The CDR3 contains 14 residues. From germline, CDR1 is SGHRS and CDR2 YFSETQ. The CDR3 coding sequence is TGCGCCAGCAGCACCGGACTCAGCACAGATACGCAGTATTTT. Amino acid sequence: CASSTGLSTDTQYF.

The rearrangement uses TRBV27 and TRBJ1-1; D may be TRBD1 (6 bases). The length of the CDR3 is 15 residues. Trimming shortened V by 8 bases and J by 11 bases, and 27 bases separated the two germline ends. Looked up from germline, CDR1 is MNHEY and CDR2 is SMNVEV (reference sequence). For the CDR3, the DNA is TGTGCCAGCCGTAGGGGGGGGGCAGGGGACCTTCGGGCTTTCTTT. Translated: CASRRGGAGDLRAFF.

This clone was detected ten times or more. This sequence joins TRBV11-2 and TRBJ1-2, with 12 nucleotides matching TRBD1. The CDR3 loop spans 15 amino acids. V was clipped by 4 bases and J by 7 bases; unmatched bases: 7. Germline V CDR1 and CDR2: SGHAT, FQNNGV. CDR3 residues: CASSWGQGADGGYTF. The CDR3 DNA reads TGTGCCAGCAGCTGGGGACAGGGGGCGGATGGTGGCTACACCTTC.

The V gene is TRBV27, the J gene TRBJ1-1, with D unresolved. This CDR3 has 13 amino acids. Germline V gene lookup returns CDR1 MNHEY and CDR2 SMNVEV (reference sequence). Trimming cost V 0 bases and J 6 bases, with 8 bases left between them. This chain's CDR3 is CASSLSGSPEAFF. CDR3 bases: TGTGCCAGCAGTTTATCCGGGTCCCCTGAAGCTTTCTTT.

The V and J genes are TRBV5-1 and TRBJ1-2; 7 bases fit TRBD1. The junction had 4 bases not matched to a gene; V was cut back by 4 bases and J by 4 bases. Germline V gene data show CDR1 as SGHRS and CDR2 as YFSETQ. The CDR3 runs to 13 residues. The DNA for the CDR3 is TGCGCCAGCAGCGAGACAGGGATCTATGGCTACACCTTC. Amino acids: CASSETGIYGYTF.

V gene TRBV7-9 combines with J gene TRBJ2-7, with unresolved D. The V and J ends lost 1 base and 1 base respectively, with 8 bases between them. The CDR3 sequence is 14 residues long. Germline assignment: CDR1 SEHNR and CDR2 FQNEAQ (reference sequence). CDR3 sequence: CASSLEGWSYEQYF. The CDR3 coding sequence is TGTGCCAGCAGCTTAGAGGGTTGGTCCTACGAGCAGTACTTC.

This clone was found many times. The chain carries TRBV5-1 and TRBJ2-1, with TRBD2 matching 11 bases. J was trimmed by 4 bases and V by 3 bases; bases with no gene match: 6. In germline, CDR1 is SGHRS, CDR2 YFSETQ. This CDR3 has 16 amino acids. The CDR3 DNA follows: TGCGCCAGCAGCTATATAGCGGGGGGGACATACAATGAGCAGTTCTTC. It codes for CASSYIAGGTYNEQFF.

This chain joins TRBV27 and TRBJ2-2; TRBD1 or TRBD2 may be the D gene (5 bases each). The germline CDR1 and CDR2 sequences are MNHEY and SMNVEV (reference sequence). CDR3 length: 10 residues. Trimming removed 8 bases at V and 7 bases at J, with 5 bases between. The CDR3: CASGGGELFF. The CDR3 nucleotides read TGTGCCAGCGGGGGCGGGGAGCTGTTTTTT.

This clone was detected a few times. The rearrangement uses TRBV12-5 and TRBJ2-1; a weak D match, TRBD2 (6 bases). Trimming shortened V by 1 base and J by 10 bases, and 8 bases separated the two germline ends. Germline assignment: CDR1 LGHNT and CDR2 FRNRAP. This CDR3 spans 12 amino acids. The CDR3 coding sequence is TGTGCTAGTGGTTTGGGGGCGGGGGAGCAGTTCTTC. This gives the protein CASGLGAGEQFF. Filled out from reference TRBV12-5 and TRBJ2-1, the complete variable domain reads DARVTQTPRHKVTEMGQEVTMRCQPILGHNTVFWYRQTMMQGLELLAYFRNRAPLDDSGMPKDRFSAEMPDATLATLKIQPSEPRDSAVYFCASGLGAGEQFFGPGTRLTVL.

This chain joins TRBV10-1 and TRBJ2-7; either TRBD1 or TRBD2 may fit D (6 bases each). The CDR3 covers 12 residues. Per germline, CDR1 WNHNN and CDR2 SYGVQD (reference sequence). The ends were cut back, 8 bases at V and 3 bases at J, with 11 bases in the middle. CDR3 in amino acids: CASGRTVYEQYF. The CDR3 coding sequence is TGCGCCAGCGGGAGGACAGTCTACGAGCAGTACTTC.

V usage is TRBV28 and J usage is TRBJ2-7, with 7 bases identical to TRBD1. Trimming removed 5 bases from V and 1 base from J; junction bases left unmatched: 5. The CDR3 length is 14 residues. Germline CDR1 MDHEN, CDR2 SYDVKM. The CDR3 reads CASSNPGQSYEQYF. CDR3 bases: TGTGCCAGCAGTAACCCGGGACAGTCCTACGAGCAGTACTTC. Looking up the rest from reference TRBV28 and TRBJ2-7 gives the full variable domain: DVKVTQSSRYLVKRTGEKVFLECVQDMDHENMFWYRQDPGLGLRLIYFSYDVKMKEKGDIPEGYSVSREKKERFSLILESASTNQTSMYLCASSNPGQSYEQYFGPGTRLTVT.

This clone is a singleton in its sample. The J gene is TRBJ2-5, the V gene TRBV9; 9 nucleotides agree with TRBD2. This CDR3 has 15 amino acids. Unmatched junction bases numbered 7, after V lost 4 bases and J lost 3 bases. The V gene's germline CDR1 is SGDLS and CDR2 YYNGEE. The CDR3 DNA reads TGTGCCAGCAGCATCCCAGCGGGGGGAAAAGAGACCCAGTACTTC. Translating gives CASSIPAGGKETQYF.

The chain is built from TRBV5-1 and TRBJ2-5; TRBD1 matches 10 bases. CDR3 size: 13 residues. Germline CDR1 and CDR2: SGHRS and YFSETQ. With 4 bases clipped from V and 5 bases from J, the junction kept 2 bases outside the gene matches. The chain's CDR3 is CASSGTGVETQYF. In DNA form, the CDR3 reads TGCGCCAGCAGCGGGACAGGGGTGGAGACCCAGTACTTC.

Comments on this clone: A much larger clone differs from this one at a single base, so this may be a read error. This sequence joins TRBV2 and TRBJ2-2; D gene uncertain. The germline gives CDR1 SNHLY, CDR2 FYNNEI. The CDR3 loop spans 11 amino acids. The V end lost 6 bases, the J end lost 3 bases, and 2 bases lay between the germline ends. The CDR3 region is CASRYTGELFF. The DNA for the CDR3 is TGTGCCAGCAGATACACCGGGGAGCTGTTTTTT.

CDR3 in amino acids: CASGKSGRRDTQYF. CDR3 DNA: TGTGCCAGCGGAAAGAGCGGGAGGAGGGATACGCAGTATTTT. The chain combines TRBV6-4 with TRBJ2-3; 9 nucleotides align to TRBD2. V lost 8 bases to trimming and J lost 6 bases; unmatched junction nucleotides: 9. The length of the CDR3 is 14 residues. Germline V gene lookup returns CDR1 MRHNA and CDR2 SNTAGT.

V usage is TRBV6-1 and J usage is TRBJ2-3; D not certain. V gave up 2 bases and J gave up 8 bases, with 11 bases separating them. Germline V gives CDR1 MNHNS, CDR2 SASEGT. This CDR3 spans 13 amino acids. The CDR3 bases are TGTGCCAGCAGTGAATACGGTTGGGCTACGCAGTATTTT. Translated, it gives CASSEYGWATQYF.

This rearrangement joins TRBV19 to TRBJ1-2, with 7 bases lining up with TRBD1. V lost 6 bases to trimming and J lost 4 bases; unmatched junction nucleotides: 2. CDR1 is LNHDA, CDR2 SQIVND, per germline (reference sequence). The CDR3 runs 12 residues. The CDR3 DNA reads TGTGCCAGTAGGACAGGGACCTATGGCTACACCTTC. It yields the protein CASRTGTYGYTF.

This chain joins TRBV27 and TRBJ2-3, with TRBD2 matching 9 bases. The CDR3 runs 17 residues. Germline values: CDR1 MNHEY, CDR2 SMNVEV (reference sequence). Trimming cost V 3 bases and J 5 bases; bases outside gene matches: 12. CDR3 sequence (DNA): TGTGCCAGCAGTTTGTTGGGTAGCGGGGGCTGGAAAGATACGCAGTATTTT. Protein: CASSLLGSGGWKDTQYF.

This clone was recorded many times. The chain carries TRBV28 and TRBJ1-2; tentatively, D is TRBD1 (5 bases). The V gene's germline CDR1 is MDHEN and CDR2 SYDVKM. The ends were cut back, 5 bases at V and 2 bases at J, with 15 bases in the middle. This CDR3 is 15 amino acids long. This CDR3 is CASSAPGRRNYGYTF. DNA for the CDR3: TGTGCCAGCAGTGCGCCGGGACGGAGGAACTATGGCTACACCTTC.

This clone was seen just once. The chain recombines TRBV9 with TRBJ2-1; 7 nucleotides line up with TRBD1. The CDR3 loop spans 15 amino acids. The V and J ends lost 1 base and 4 bases, in that order; junction bases with no gene match: 5. The germline gives CDR1 SGDLS, CDR2 YYNGEE. Written as DNA, the CDR3 is TGTGCCAGCAGCGTATCCGGGACAGCGTACAATGAGCAGTTCTTC. It specifies CASSVSGTAYNEQFF.

V is TRBV30 and J is TRBJ2-7; unclear D gene. Germline loops: CDR1 GTSNPN, CDR2 SVGIG (reference sequence). The ends were cut back, 8 bases at V and 0 bases at J, with 8 bases in the middle. The CDR3 has 11 residues. The CDR3 DNA follows: TGTGCCACTCAGGCCTCCTACGAGCAGTACTTC. Translated, it gives CATQASYEQYF. Supplemented by reference TRBV30 and TRBJ2-7, the full variable domain reads SQTIHQWPATLVQPVGSPLSLECTVEGTSNPNLYWYRQAAGRGLQLLFYSVGIGQISSEVPQNLSASRPQDRQFILSSKKLLLSDSGFYLCATQASYEQYFGPGTRLTVT.

This clone was seen only a few times. V is TRBV27 and J is TRBJ1-6, with 9 bases lining up with TRBD1. V trimming: 4 bases; J trimming: 6 bases; junction bases outside the gene matches: 13. The germline CDR1 and CDR2 sequences are MNHEY and SMNVEV (reference sequence). The CDR3 is 18 residues long. In nucleotides, the CDR3 is TGTGCCAGCAGTTCCTCGGGACAGGGAATTAAGTTTAATTCACCCCTCCACTTT. Translated, it gives CASSSSGQGIKFNSPLHF.